These T cell receptor beta chains were read from a single sample in a study of beta chain features in type 1 diabetes. Method: immunoSEQ multiplex PCR; TCRdb's copy keeps in-frame clones and lacks some. The sample carries about 160,000 clones, more than 60% recorded once. The material sequenced was naive CD4+ T cells from blood. These TCRs come from a man aged 25-45 years with type 1 diabetes. CDR3s include the opening cysteine and the closing phenylalanine or tryptophan. D genes are given only for firm matches. Where a row states a size, it is once, few, many or the class of an expanded clone; other rows omit it.

size	V	D	J	CDR3	DNA
.	TRBV4-3	TRBD1	TRBJ2-3	CASSQGTGATDTQYF	TGCGCCAGCAGCCAAGGGACAGGGGCGACAGATACGCAGTATTTT
few	TRBV7-9	.	TRBJ2-3	CASSLTATPDTQYF	TGTGCCAGCAGCCTAACGGCTACACCGGATACGCAGTATTTT
.	TRBV19	.	TRBJ1-6	CASSSQYSPLHF	TGTGCCAGTAGTAGCCAGTATTCACCCCTCCACTTT
.	TRBV2	TRBD1	TRBJ2-3	CASALGQPTDTQYF	TGTGCCAGTGCCTTGGGACAGCCCACAGATACGCAGTATTTT
.	TRBV10-3	.	TRBJ1-4	CAISEFGDEKLFF	TGTGCCATCAGTGAGTTTGGGGACGAAAAACTGTTTTTT
.	TRBV25-1	TRBD2	TRBJ2-1	CASSATSGDAYNEQFF	TGTGCCAGCAGTGCGACTAGCGGGGACGCCTACAATGAGCAGTTCTTC
.	TRBV20-1	.	TRBJ2-1	CSAGEGTEQFF	TGCAGTGCTGGCGAGGGTACTGAGCAGTTCTTC
.	TRBV18	.	TRBJ2-7	CASSRRDEQYF	TGTGCCAGCTCACGGAGGGACGAGCAGTACTTC
.	TRBV23-1	.	TRBJ1-2	CASSQSGSLYGYTF	TGCGCCAGCAGTCAATCAGGCAGCCTCTATGGCTACACCTTC
.	TRBV9	TRBD2	TRBJ2-5	CASTPGSLAGVQETQYF	TGTGCCAGCACCCCCGGCTCACTAGCGGGTGTCCAAGAGACCCAGTACTTC
few	TRBV7-9	.	TRBJ2-2	CASSFFVGNTGELFF	TGTGCCAGCAGCTTCTTTGTAGGCAACACCGGGGAGCTGTTTTTT
.	TRBV9	.	TRBJ1-2	CASSTRTERNGYTF	TGTGCCAGCAGCACCCGGACGGAGAGAAATGGCTACACCTTC
.	TRBV20-1	.	TRBJ2-7	CSAAGLDEQYF	TGCAGTGCTGCGGGACTCGACGAGCAGTACTTC
.	TRBV14	.	TRBJ2-1	CASSPIAVGEQFF	TGTGCCAGCAGCCCTATCGCCGTGGGCGAGCAGTTCTTC